This T cell receptor (beta chain) is drawn from a study of identical twins. TCRdb independently ran MiXCR on the 5' RACE reads; one entry per CDR3 protein. The sample comprises some 560,000 distinct CDR3 sequences, just under 10% of which are singletons, and 2.5% to 3.5% rests with the top ten. These sequences were also reported in another study, on yellow fever vaccine responses in identical twins.

The TCR was taken from a woman under 30 in good health. The specimen sequenced was PBMCs.

The CDR3 sequence: CASSFLTVPSPLHF. The DNA of the CDR3 is TGTGCCAGCAGTTTTTTGACAGTGCCTTCACCCCTCCACTTT. V is TRBV27 and J is TRBJ1-6, with TRBD1 as a possible D gene (5 bases). Trimming removed 3 bases from V and 9 bases from J, with 12 bases in between. The germline V gene encodes CDR1 MNHEY and CDR2 SMNVEV (reference sequence). The CDR3 has 14 amino acids.